This T cell receptor beta chain was identified during a study of T-cell memory formation after mild COVID-19. V gave up 2 bases and J gave up 6 bases, with 14 bases separating them. The CDR3 runs to 15 residues. In germline, CDR1 is MNHEY, CDR2 SVGEGT. TCRdb passed the 5' RACE reads through MiXCR, listing each CDR3 protein once. The data contain some 150,000 distinct CDR3 sequences, 11% to 15% of them singletons. The specimen sequenced was PBMCs or a T cell subset sorted from them (not recorded which). The chain employs TRBV6-2 or TRBV6-3 and TRBJ2-1; D gene uncertain. The clonotype was recovered from an adult woman who had mild COVID-19 (a few samples of this study predate the infection). Cell type and time point are not known. CDR3 DNA sequence: TGTGCCAGCAGTTACAGGGTTACTTCTGCCAATGAGCAGTTCTTC. It translates to CASSYRVTSANEQFF.